This T cell receptor (beta chain) was recovered during a study of blood T cell repertoires in COVID-19. Germline V CDR1 and CDR2: LNHNV, YYDKDF (reference sequence). The CDR3 extends over 15 amino acids. Trimming pared 5 bases from V and 0 bases from J, leaving 8 bases between. Clones were sequenced by immunoSEQ multiplex PCR, and TCRdb holds only the in-frame ones, with some missing. The sample includes around 300,000 clones, 70% to 90% seen only once; the top ten take about 5.4%. The sequence came from a woman aged 25 to 39 who had recovered from COVID-19. The chain employs TRBV15 and TRBJ2-6; D unresolved. What was sequenced was PBMCs or T cells enriched from blood (not recorded which). CDR3 in amino acids: CATSVSSSGANVLTF. In DNA form, the CDR3 reads TGTGCCACCAGCGTGAGTAGCTCTGGGGCCAACGTCCTGACTTTC.